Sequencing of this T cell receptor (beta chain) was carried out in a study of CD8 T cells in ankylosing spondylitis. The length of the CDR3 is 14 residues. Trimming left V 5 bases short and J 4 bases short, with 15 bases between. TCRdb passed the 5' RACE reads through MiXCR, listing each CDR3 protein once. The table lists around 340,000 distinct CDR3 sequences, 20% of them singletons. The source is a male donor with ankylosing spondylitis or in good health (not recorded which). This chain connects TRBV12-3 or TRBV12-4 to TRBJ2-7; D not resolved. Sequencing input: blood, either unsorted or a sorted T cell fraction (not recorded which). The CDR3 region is CASSPTETEYEQYF. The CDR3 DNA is TGTGCCAGCAGTCCCACGGAGACGGAATACGAGCAGTACTTC.